This T cell receptor beta chain is from a study of molecular identifiers for immune sequencing clone quantification (dated by TCRdb to 2017 to 2018). Study-wide context: In a replicate experiment, RNA from about 20,000 or 100,000 naive CD8 T cells was split into five aliquots, four of which were sequenced. This methods study benchmarked molecular-identifier clustering-based TCR repertoire sequencing (MIDCIRS) and TCR RNA copy counting, using CD8 T cells to do so.

Libraries of naive CD8 T cells were built from anywhere between about 20,000 and 1,000,000 sorted cells, with 10%, 30% or 50% of the purified RNA used. On a BD FACSAria II, naive CD8 T cells were FACS-sorted as CD8+CD4-CCR7+CD45RA+ and collected into RLT Plus buffer. To test detection sensitivity, Jurkat RNA equal to ten TCR copies was added to samples of about 19,000-1,100,000 naive CD8 T cells. CD8 T cells were enriched using RosetteSep CD8+ T Cell Enrichment Cocktail and Ficoll-Paque, and the enriched cells then underwent ACK red cell lysis. V is pared back by 7 bases and J by 2 bases, with 10 bases lying between the germline termini. CDR1 and CDR2 are read off the germline V gene as SGHTA and FQGNSA. Measured from the cysteine to the phenylalanine, the CDR3 is 13 residues long. Kept here is only the CDR3 DNA, which spans 39 bases and is read in frame from base 1. The library was obtained by PCR. Sequenced on a NextSeq 500. Bulk TCR libraries were prepared as previously described, using TCR primers listed in Table S5. The Qiagen AllPrep DNA/RNA kit was used to purify total RNA. Before any analysis, reads coming from multiple sequencing runs of the same library were combined into one pool. From the authors' description of their analysis: Reads were retained only if the reads had an exact TCR constant sequence, and the retained reads were trimmed to 150 nt and grouped according to their 12-nt molecular barcodes. Within each barcode group, reads were sub-clustered at a 15% Levenshtein threshold, and quality-weighted consensus sequences were built per RNA molecule. Non-functional sequences were removed, as were lower-count sequences one edit away from another. Based on fitting two negative binomial distributions, any barcode sub-cluster with under 20% of the maximum read count was discarded. TCRdb itself trimmed the public reads at Q25 with fastp, ran MiXCR and retained productive beta chains. Rows merge per CDR3 protein into single entries with the most common DNA and genes. TCRdb, not the authors, supplied the V and J calls. Here the sample has about 500,000 distinct CDR3 sequences; about 26% occur a single time. The ten largest clonotypes hold 0.7% to 0.9% of the sample.

Beyond this particular receptor, the publication reports: In CMV-specific effector cells, clones with more than 20 RNA copies accounted for over 97% of molecules, whereas in naive cells such clones accounted for under 1%. Without barcode sub-clustering, chimeric consensus sequences inflated TCR diversity; chimeras reached as high as 47%. Approximately 2.7 recovered TCR RNA copies per cell were obtained by modeling, versus about 10 by digital PCR, implying a capture efficiency of 25% to 35%. Even against a background of 800,000 to 1,000,000 naive CD8 T cells, spiked-in Jurkat TCR RNA amounting to a single cell's worth was reported to be detectable. The naive libraries included spiked-in Jurkat TCR RNA (approximately 11 copies' worth), and this RNA is not part of the donor repertoire. Highly expanded clone sizes could be underestimated if identical TCR molecules share a barcode.

Concerning this clonotype: What this receptor recognizes is not known. A much larger clone is a single base away; this may be a read error.

The chain couples TRBV7-2 to TRBJ2-3; a weak D assignment points to TRBD2 (6 bases agree). The sample was naive CD8+ T cells from blood, with Jurkat cell RNA spiked in. In light of the paper, this sample's cell subset or site label describes: FACS-sorted CD8+CD4-CCR7+CD45RA+ naive T cells. This clonotype originated in a human donor in good health. Some libraries in this study had Jurkat cell RNA spiked in. CDR3 reads: CASTAGFTDTQYF. The base sequence is TGTGCCAGCACCGCGGGGTTCACAGATACGCAGTATTTT.